Listed here are 21 T cell receptor beta chains from one sample, sequenced in a study of cytomegalovirus exposure and HLA in healthy donors. Amplification used 60 Vbeta primers and 13 Jbeta primers. This table comes from immunoSEQ multiplex PCR, and its TCRdb copy is limited to in-frame clones, with some not included. The sample consists of under 300,000 clones, about 81% of them appearing once. The specimen sequenced was PBMCs. The origin of the receptors is a woman between 55 and 75 years old in good health and CMV-seropositive.

V and J are TRBV10-3 and TRBJ2-7; 7 bases fit TRBD1. The CDR3 has 12 residues. CDR1 is ENHRY and CDR2 is SYGVKD in the germline V gene. V lost 8 bases to trimming and J lost 3 bases; unmatched junction nucleotides: 4. The CDR3 region has the DNA TGTGCCATCGGACAGGTGAACTACGAGCAGTACTTC. It yields the protein CAIGQVNYEQYF.

J is TRBJ2-5 and V is TRBV5-6, with TRBD1 matching 8 bases. V lost 2 bases to trimming and J lost 4 bases; unmatched junction nucleotides: 1. Germline-derived CDR1 and CDR2 are SGHDT and YYEEEE. This CDR3 has 13 amino acids. Here the CDR3 DNA reads TGTGCCAGCAGCTTTACAGGGGGAGAGACCCAGTACTTC. It codes for CASSFTGGETQYF.

This clone appeared a few times. V usage is TRBV9 and J usage is TRBJ1-5, with D perhaps matching TRBD1 (6 bases). This CDR3 is 14 amino acids long. Deletions cut 0 bases from V and 7 bases from J, with 11 bases between. Germline V lookup: CDR1 SGDLS, CDR2 YYNGEE. The CDR3 sequence is CASSVGTAGQPQHF. CDR3 coding DNA: TGTGCCAGCAGCGTAGGGACAGCAGGGCAGCCCCAGCATTTT.

CDR3 protein: CASSLRTSGTGEQFF. The DNA for the CDR3 is TGCGCCAGCAGCCTCCGGACTAGCGGGACAGGAGAGCAGTTCTTC. The chain is built from TRBV5-1 and TRBJ2-1; 12 bases align to TRBD2. The trim removed 4 bases at V and 10 bases at J, leaving 9 bases unmatched. The CDR3 is 15 amino acids. Germline V lookup: CDR1 SGHRS, CDR2 YFSETQ.

This chain joins TRBV19 and TRBJ2-5, with TRBD1 matching over 7 bases. The J call is uncertain, as TRBJ2-7 better fits the DNA end. Germline V gives CDR1 LNHDA, CDR2 SQIVND (reference sequence). The CDR3 length is 14 residues. The DNA of the CDR3 is TGTGCCAGTAGTATGTGGGGACAGTCCTACGAGCAGTACTTC. This translates into CASSMWGQSYEQYF.

The chain is built from TRBV28 and TRBJ1-1; D is possibly TRBD1 (6 bases). Looked up from germline, CDR1 is MDHEN and CDR2 is SYDVKM. This CDR3 spans 14 amino acids. V was shortened by 8 bases and J by 0 bases, with 13 bases between the two germline ends. CDR3 bases: TGTGCCAGCCGGGTAGGGGGTATGAACACTGAAGCTTTCTTT. This gives the protein CASRVGGMNTEAFF.

The J gene is TRBJ2-1, the V gene TRBV4-1; 8 bases are a match to TRBD2. J was trimmed by 0 bases and V by 1 base; bases with no gene match: 11. CDR3 length: 19 residues. The germline gives CDR1 MGHRA, CDR2 YSYEKL. The DNA of the CDR3 is TGCGCCAGCAGCCAAGGACGGACTAGCCAACAAGCCTCCTACAATGAGCAGTTCTTC. Residues: CASSQGRTSQQASYNEQFF.

J is TRBJ2-3 and V is TRBV27; no definite D call. Trimming pared 3 bases from V and 5 bases from J, leaving 15 bases between. The germline CDR1 and CDR2 sequences are MNHEY and SMNVEV (reference sequence). CDR3 length: 15 residues. CDR3 in DNA: TGTGCCAGCAGTTTCAATAGCCTTATCAAAGATACGCAGTATTTT. As protein: CASSFNSLIKDTQYF.

The V call is TRBV7-9, the J call TRBJ2-7, with D possibly TRBD1 on 5 matching bases. Germline-derived CDR1 and CDR2 are SEHNR and FQNEAQ (reference sequence). Trimming stripped 1 base from V and 3 bases from J, with 16 bases between. This CDR3 is 16 amino acids long. The CDR3 coding sequence is TGTGCCAGCAGCTTAGTCGGCCAGGGCAAACTCTACGAGCAGTACTTC. This codes for CASSLVGQGKLYEQYF.

This chain connects TRBV9 to TRBJ1-5; 12 positions match TRBD1. With V trimmed by 4 bases and J by 7 bases, 6 bases remained unmatched. Germline V CDR1 and CDR2: SGDLS, YYNGEE. This CDR3 is built from 15 residues. Written as DNA, the CDR3 is TGTGCCAGCAGCCCGGGGACAGGGGGCTGGCAGCCCCAGCATTTT. It yields the protein CASSPGTGGWQPQHF.

The chain couples TRBV5-1 to TRBJ2-7; perhaps TRBD1 as D (6 bases). Germline V CDR1 and CDR2: SGHRS, YFSETQ. With 4 bases removed from V and 3 bases from J, the gap between germline ends came to 14 bases. The CDR3 sequence is 14 residues long. CDR3 sequence (DNA): TGCGCCAGCAGCACGCCGGGGACACACTACGAGCAGTACTTC. Its translation: CASSTPGTHYEQYF.

V gene TRBV18 combines with J gene TRBJ2-7, with D maybe TRBD2 (6 bases). Germline lookup yields CDR1 KGHSH and CDR2 LQKENI. The CDR3 is made up of 16 amino acids. Trimming shortened V by 3 bases and J by 2 bases, and 17 bases separated the two germline ends. This CDR3 reads CASSPWGQGGTYEQYF. CDR3 in DNA: TGTGCCAGCTCACCGTGGGGCCAGGGAGGAACCTACGAGCAGTACTTC.

The rearrangement uses TRBV6-1 and TRBJ2-3; 10 bases fit TRBD2. V was clipped by 6 bases and J by 1 base; unmatched bases: 4. This CDR3 is built from 15 residues. Germline values: CDR1 MNHNS, CDR2 SASEGT. CDR3 sequence reads: CASRLAGSGTDTQYF. CDR3 sequence (DNA): TGTGCCAGCAGACTAGCGGGATCCGGCACAGATACGCAGTATTTT.

This chain joins TRBV30 and TRBJ1-1; possibly TRBD1 for D (5 bases). Trimming cost V 2 bases and J 1 base, with 11 bases left between them. This CDR3 has 14 residues. Germline loops: CDR1 GTSNPN, CDR2 SVGIG (reference sequence). The CDR3 region has the DNA TGTGCCTGGAGTACGGCGGGGGGGAACACTGAAGCTTTCTTT. This sequence encodes CAWSTAGGNTEAFF.

V gene TRBV5-6 combines with J gene TRBJ2-2; D is unresolved. The CDR3 consists of 14 residues. CDR1 and CDR2 (germline): SGHDT, YYEEEE. Trimming removed 6 bases from V and 5 bases from J, with 14 bases in between. The CDR3 reads CASNHPSSTGELFF. CDR3 nucleotide sequence: TGTGCCAGCAACCACCCTTCCAGTACCGGGGAGCTGTTTTTT. The complete variable domain, with remaining parts taken from reference TRBV5-6 and TRBJ2-2, reads DAGVTQSPTHLIKTRGQQVTLRCSPKSGHDTVSWYQQALGQGPQFIFQYYEEEERQRGNFPDRFSGHQFPNYSSELNVNALLLGDSALYLCASNHPSSTGELFFGEGSRLTVL.

The genes are TRBV29-1 and TRBJ1-1; 9 bases fit TRBD1. J was trimmed by 8 bases and V by 5 bases; bases with no gene match: 12. This CDR3 contains 14 residues. Germline V CDR1 and CDR2: SQVTM, ANQGSEA. The DNA of the CDR3 is TGCAGCGTTTACCGACAGGGGGGACCATCAGAAGCTTTCTTT. Protein sequence: CSVYRQGGPSEAFF.

The rearrangement links TRBV30 to TRBJ2-1; 7 positions agree with TRBD1. Looked up from germline, CDR1 is GTSNPN and CDR2 is SVGIG (reference sequence). The CDR3 extends over 13 amino acids. The V segment lost 6 bases and the J segment 1 base; nucleotides outside the gene matches: 3. The CDR3 bases are TGTGCCTGCACAGGGGAGTCCTACAATGAGCAGTTCTTC. It translates to CACTGESYNEQFF. The full variable domain, completed using reference TRBV30 and TRBJ2-1, is SQTIHQWPATLVQPVGSPLSLECTVEGTSNPNLYWYRQAAGRGLQLLFYSVGIGQISSEVPQNLSASRPQDRQFILSSKKLLLSDSGFYLCACTGESYNEQFFGPGTRLTVL.

This clone was detected a few times. The rearrangement links TRBV30 to TRBJ2-3, with TRBD2 identical over 14 bases. The trim removed 4 bases at V and 9 bases at J, leaving 6 bases unmatched. CDR1 GTSNPN and CDR2 SVGIG come from the germline V gene (reference sequence). CDR3 length equals 14 residues. In nucleotides, the CDR3 is TGTGCCTGGACCGGGACTAGCGGGAGAAGGACGCAGTATTTT. This sequence encodes CAWTGTSGRRTQYF.

V usage is TRBV30 and J usage is TRBJ2-1, with a tentative D call TRBD2 (5 bases). This CDR3 is 12 amino acids long. V was pared by 0 bases and J by 5 bases, with 5 bases between. Germline V gene sequence: CDR1 GTSNPN, CDR2 SVGIG (reference sequence). CDR3 nucleotides: TGTGCCTGGAGTGTGACTAACAATGAGCAGTTCTTC. As protein: CAWSVTNNEQFF.

The rearrangement uses TRBV6-1 and TRBJ2-1; possibly TRBD2 for D (6 bases). This CDR3 is 18 amino acids long. CDR1 MNHNS and CDR2 SASEGT come from the germline V gene. V dropped 4 bases and J dropped 1 base, with 20 bases sitting between them. The CDR3 DNA is TGTGCCAGCAGTGGTGGGGGTGAGCGGGTGAGGTCCTACAATGAGCAGTTCTTC. Protein: CASSGGGERVRSYNEQFF.

In this sample, this clone turned up once. The V call is TRBV19, the J call TRBJ2-7; weak D call: TRBD2 (6 bases). The germline V gene has CDR1 LNHDA and CDR2 SQIVND (reference sequence). The V gene lost 2 bases and the J gene lost 4 bases, with 27 bases spanning the gap. The CDR3 runs to 19 residues. Here the CDR3 reads CASSIKSARGLAGGYEQYF. DNA of the CDR3: TGTGCCAGTAGTATAAAGTCAGCCCGGGGACTCGCCGGAGGGTACGAGCAGTACTTC.